A single sample gave rise to the 20 T cell receptor beta chains below, sequenced in a study of shared clonotypes between healthy human individuals. Libraries were prepared by immunoSEQ multiplex PCR; TCRdb keeps only in-frame clonotypes and omits some of them. Counted here are approximately 2,000,000 clones, just under 95% occurring once; the ten biggest clones make up more than 0.35%. The material sequenced was naive CD4+ T cells from PBMCs. Described subset: CD45RA+ positively selected. All receptors come from a man aged 18 to 30 in good health. Some clones in this sample may be carry-over from other donors' samples.

Regarding this clone: The same CDR3 can be traced to other DNA sequences in this sample. This chain connects TRBV28 to TRBJ2-7; D perhaps matches TRBD1 (5 bases). From germline, CDR1 is MDHEN and CDR2 SYDVKM. The V and J ends lost 7 bases and 0 bases respectively, with 7 bases between them. The CDR3 totals 12 residues. The DNA of the CDR3 is TGTGCCAGCACCACAGGCTCCTACGAGCAGTACTTC. The encoded protein is CASTTGSYEQYF.

J is TRBJ1-2 and V is TRBV7-2; D unclear. CDR1 is SGHTA and CDR2 is FQGNSA in the germline V gene. The CDR3 spans 15 residues. The V end was cut by 2 bases, the J end by 6 bases, with 16 bases between. CDR3 sequence (DNA): TGTGCCAGCAGCTTAACGGTTGCCTCTGGGGATGGCTACACCTTC. Translated, it gives CASSLTVASGDGYTF.

Comment on this clone: Different DNA sequences within this sample yield the same CDR3. The rearrangement links TRBV5-1 to TRBJ2-4; D is uncertain. CDR3 length: 14 amino acids. V was cut by 1 base and J by 0 bases, with 5 bases left in between. The germline V gene has CDR1 SGHRS and CDR2 YFSETQ. CDR3 bases: TGCGCCAGCAGCTTGACAGTAGCCAAAAACATTCAGTACTTC. Its translation is CASSLTVAKNIQYF.

The chain is built from TRBV7-2 and TRBJ1-2; TRBD1 matches at 9 bases. This CDR3 is 15 amino acids long. Germline CDR1 SGHTA, CDR2 FQGNSA. Unmatched junction bases numbered 8, after V lost 5 bases and J lost 4 bases. The CDR3 region has the DNA TGTGCCAGCAGCGGGGGACCGGGACAGGGCTATGGCTACACCTTC. Protein sequence: CASSGGPGQGYGYTF.

As for this clone: Additional DNA sequences in this sample encode the identical CDR3. The DNA of the CDR3 is TGTGCCAGCAGCCTTAGCGGCTCTGGGGCCAACGTCCTGACTTTC. Its translation is CASSLSGSGANVLTF. The chain joins TRBV5-4 to TRBJ2-6, with a weak D call TRBD2 (6 bases). With 4 bases removed from V and 0 bases from J, the gap between germline ends came to 8 bases. The CDR3 covers 15 residues. Germline V gene data show CDR1 as SGHNT and CDR2 as YYREEE (reference sequence).

This clone was found once. The chain has TRBV18 and TRBJ2-7; D may correspond to TRBD1 or TRBD2 (5 bases each). Trimming removed 4 bases from V and 3 bases from J, with 13 bases in between. Germline CDR1 reads KGHSH; CDR2 reads LQKENI. This CDR3 spans 14 amino acids. The CDR3 nucleotides are TGTGCCAGCTCACTCGGGACCAAAAGCTACGAGCAGTACTTC. Translated: CASSLGTKSYEQYF.

The V gene is TRBV28, the J gene TRBJ1-1; 9 nucleotides match TRBD1. The germline V gene encodes CDR1 MDHEN and CDR2 SYDVKM. J lost 5 bases, V lost 6 bases, and 16 bases had no gene match. The CDR3 has 17 residues. CDR3 nucleotides: TGTGCCAGCAGCTCCGATCTAGACAGGGGGTGGAAGACTGAAGCTTTCTTT. This encodes CASSSDLDRGWKTEAFF.

This clone came up once. This rearrangement joins TRBV6-6 to TRBJ2-1, with D tentatively TRBD1 (6 bases). The CDR3 sequence is 15 residues long. Trimming pared 1 base from V and 2 bases from J, leaving 9 bases between. Germline values: CDR1 MNHNY, CDR2 SVGAGI (reference sequence). CDR3 DNA sequence: TGTGCCAGCAGTTACTGGGGACATCCCTACAATGAGCAGTTCTTC. This gives the protein CASSYWGHPYNEQFF.

This chain uses TRBV7-3 with TRBJ2-6; 11 positions agree with TRBD1. The junction had 6 bases not matched to a gene; V was cut back by 5 bases and J by 0 bases. The CDR3 is 18 amino acids. Germline V gene sequence: CDR1 SGHTA, CDR2 FQGTGA. The chain's CDR3 is CASSPRTGGFSGANVLTF. The CDR3 bases are TGTGCCAGCAGCCCCCGGACAGGGGGCTTCTCTGGGGCCAACGTCCTGACTTTC. The whole variable domain, remainder taken from reference TRBV7-3 and TRBJ2-6, is GAGVSQTPSNKVTEKGKYVELRCDPISGHTALYWYRQSLGQGPEFLIYFQGTGAADDSGLPNDRFFAVRPEGSVSTLKIQRTERGDSAVYLCASSPRTGGFSGANVLTFGAGSRLTVL.

The V and J genes are TRBV9 and TRBJ1-4, with D perhaps TRBD1 (5 bases). The germline gives CDR1 SGDLS, CDR2 YYNGEE. Trimming cost V 3 bases and J 8 bases, with 11 bases left between them. This CDR3 has 13 residues. This CDR3 reads CASSGTRGEKLFF. In DNA form, the CDR3 reads TGTGCCAGCAGCGGGACCCGGGGGGAAAAACTGTTTTTT.

The chain recombines TRBV29-1 with TRBJ2-1, with D perhaps being TRBD1 or TRBD2 (5 bases each). The CDR3 consists of 11 residues. Germline V gene data show CDR1 as SQVTM and CDR2 as ANQGSEA. V dropped 6 bases and J dropped 8 bases, with 11 bases sitting between them. The CDR3 spells CSVGELDEQFF. The CDR3 DNA reads as TGCAGCGTGGGGGAACTGGATGAGCAGTTCTTC.

The chain couples TRBV11-2 to TRBJ2-7; 7 bases are a match to TRBD2. The CDR3 runs 15 residues. After removal of 5 bases from V and 1 base from J, the junction contained 8 bases not matched to a gene. Germline V gives CDR1 SGHAT, CDR2 FQNNGV. CDR3 residues: CASSTPLAESYEQYF. In DNA, the CDR3 is TGTGCCAGCAGCACCCCGCTAGCGGAATCCTACGAGCAGTACTTC.

Regarding this clone: Other DNA sequences in the same sample also yield this CDR3. The chain has TRBV18 and TRBJ1-1, with D possibly matching TRBD1 (6 bases). This CDR3 spans 15 amino acids. CDR1 is KGHSH, CDR2 LQKENI, per germline. V was pared by 3 bases and J by 1 base, with 12 bases between. The DNA for the CDR3 is TGTGCCAGCTCACCTCTACAGGGCAGGAACACTGAAGCTTTCTTT. Protein sequence: CASSPLQGRNTEAFF.

The chain uses TRBV2 and TRBJ2-5, with D uncertain. CDR1 is SNHLY, CDR2 FYNNEI, per germline. Trimming removed 7 bases at V and 2 bases at J, with 11 bases between. This CDR3 spans 13 amino acids. CDR3 protein: CASNPRMQETQYF. In nucleotides, the CDR3 is TGTGCCAGCAACCCTAGGATGCAAGAGACCCAGTACTTC.

This sequence joins TRBV6-1 and TRBJ1-1; D not resolved. The CDR3 covers 11 residues. Trimming took off 3 bases at V and 11 bases at J, with 10 bases between the two ends. CDR1 and CDR2 from the germline V gene are MNHNS and SASEGT. CDR3 sequence reads: CASSDPGTAFF. CDR3 in DNA: TGTGCCAGCAGTGATCCTGGTACGGCTTTCTTT.

This rearrangement joins TRBV5-1 to TRBJ2-3; perhaps D is TRBD1 or TRBD2 (5 bases each). Germline V gives CDR1 SGHRS, CDR2 YFSETQ. The V and J ends lost 4 bases and 5 bases respectively, with 17 bases between them. CDR3 length: 15 residues. The CDR3 region has the DNA TGCGCCAGCAGCCCCCTGGGGGACGTAGTAGATACGCAGTATTTT. It specifies CASSPLGDVVDTQYF.

The V and J genes are TRBV15 and TRBJ2-1; possible D gene TRBD2, 5 bases. Trimming pared 1 base from V and 4 bases from J, leaving 14 bases between. In germline, CDR1 is LNHNV, CDR2 YYDKDF (reference sequence). There are 16 residues in the CDR3. This CDR3 is CATSRAAGTRYNEQFF. The CDR3 region has the DNA TGTGCCACCAGCAGAGCTGCGGGCACAAGGTACAATGAGCAGTTCTTC.

J is TRBJ2-4 and V is TRBV27, with 9 bases lining up with TRBD2. The V segment lost 3 bases and the J segment 4 bases; nucleotides outside the gene matches: 10. Germline CDR1 is MNHEY and CDR2 is SMNVEV (reference sequence). CDR3 length equals 17 residues. CDR3 sequence: CASSLFFAGGSKNIQYF. In DNA form, the CDR3 reads TGTGCCAGCAGTTTGTTTTTCGCGGGAGGGTCAAAAAACATTCAGTACTTC.

Points on this clone: The same CDR3 is also encoded by other DNA sequences in this sample. This chain connects TRBV29-1 to TRBJ2-3, with 7 positions matching TRBD1. Germline V lookup: CDR1 SQVTM, CDR2 ANQGSEA. The length of the CDR3 is 15 residues. J gave up 3 bases and V 1 base, and 7 bases lay outside the gene matches. CDR3 sequence reads: CSVEGGGRGTDTQYF. CDR3 nucleotides: TGCAGCGTTGAAGGAGGGGGCAGGGGGACAGATACGCAGTATTTT.

This chain uses TRBV6-6 with TRBJ2-7; 11 positions agree with TRBD2. CDR1 and CDR2 (germline): MNHNY, SVGAGI (reference sequence). Trimming at V came to 7 bases and at J to 4 bases, leaving 6 bases not matched to a gene. This CDR3 region has 14 residues. The CDR3 is CASTPGLAAYEQYF. The CDR3 DNA is TGTGCCAGCACACCGGGACTAGCGGCTTACGAGCAGTACTTC.